The 24 T cell receptor beta chains listed next were all sequenced from one sample in a study of CD8+CD57+ T cells in acquired aplastic anemia. Patients sequenced had flow cytometry evidence of CD8+CD57+ cell expansion. Profiling of TCR beta VDJ combinations and CDR3 sequences used genomic DNA as template. TCRdb fed the reads into MiXCR, producing one record per CDR3 protein. The table lists about 240,000 distinct CDR3 sequences, about 44% of them singletons. The sample comprised sorted CD4+, CD8+, or CD8+CD57+ T cells (not recorded which) from PBMCs. All receptors derive from a human donor with aplastic anemia.

Of note for this clonotype: This could be a read error, since a much larger clone is one nucleotide away. The J gene is TRBJ2-7, the V gene TRBV7-3; D not resolved. Germline V gene lookup returns CDR1 SGHTA and CDR2 FQGTGA. The CDR3 is made up of 14 amino acids. CDR3: CANSLNSLAPEQYF. The CDR3 nucleotides read TGTGCCAACAGCTTAAATAGCCTCGCACCCGAGCAGTACTTC.

The V and J genes are TRBV6-2 or TRBV6-3 and TRBJ1-3; maybe TRBD1 (5 bases). This CDR3 comprises 15 residues. Trimming pared 5 bases from V and 2 bases from J, leaving 13 bases between. Germline V gene data show CDR1 as MNHEY and CDR2 as SVGEGT. DNA for the CDR3: TGTGCCAGCAGTGAGACAGACGGAACTGGAAACACCATATATTTT. It is translated as CASSETDGTGNTIYF.

The J gene is TRBJ1-6, the V gene TRBV18; weak D call: TRBD1 (6 bases). This CDR3 has 15 residues. V was pared by 6 bases and J by 5 bases, with 14 bases between. The germline V gene has CDR1 KGHSH and CDR2 LQKENI. The CDR3 coding sequence is TGTGCCAGCTCTCACAGCCCAGGGGATAATTCACCCCTCCACTTT. Amino acids: CASSHSPGDNSPLHF.

This clonotype was detected ten times or more. This chain uses TRBV9 with TRBJ2-2; D uncertain. Per germline, CDR1 SGDLS and CDR2 YYNGEE. The CDR3 is made up of 13 amino acids. The V end lost 3 bases, the J end lost 2 bases, and 5 bases lay between the germline ends. The CDR3 here is CASSAYNTGELFF. For the CDR3, the DNA is TGTGCCAGCAGCGCCTACAACACCGGGGAGCTGTTTTTT.

V gene TRBV20-1 combines with J gene TRBJ2-7, with TRBD2 as a possible D gene (6 bases). V lost 6 bases to trimming and J lost 3 bases, with 27 bases between them. This CDR3 is 17 amino acids long. Germline values: CDR1 DFQATT, CDR2 SNEGSKA (reference sequence). CDR3 nucleotides: TGCAGTGCGCTTAGTCCGGGTAGCGGAGGACCACTCTACGAGCAGTACTTC. Its protein product is CSALSPGSGGPLYEQYF.

Notes on this clonotype: Being one base from a much bigger clone, this may be a read error. The V gene is TRBV20-1, the J gene TRBJ2-1; 10 bases agree with TRBD2. This CDR3 region has 17 residues. Germline CDR1 is DFQATT and CDR2 is SNEGSKA (reference sequence). CDR3 sequence: CSARIQRLAGAYDEQFF. In DNA form, the CDR3 reads TGCAGTGCTAGAATCCAACGACTAGCGGGTGCCTACGATGAGCAGTTCTTC.

The CDR3 coding sequence is TGCGCCAGCACGCCCAGGGGCTACACCTTC. As protein: CASTPRGYTF. The chain is built from TRBV10-1 and TRBJ1-2; no clear D. Germline loops: CDR1 WNHNN, CDR2 SYGVQD (reference sequence). This CDR3 contains 10 residues. The V end lost 7 bases, the J end lost 8 bases, and 8 bases lay between the germline ends.

This chain joins TRBV20-1 and TRBJ1-2; D is unclear. The V and J ends lost 6 bases and 2 bases respectively, with 10 bases between them. This CDR3 is built from 12 residues. CDR1 is DFQATT and CDR2 is SNEGSKA in the germline V gene (reference sequence). Written as DNA, the CDR3 is TGCAGTGCCCCCCTAGGGAACTATGGCTACACCTTC. It encodes CSAPLGNYGYTF.

This clonotype showed up many times. The CDR3 here is CATSERPGELFF. The CDR3, as DNA: TGTGCCACCAGTGAGCGCCCCGGGGAGCTGTTTTTT. The V gene is TRBV24-1, the J gene TRBJ2-2, with D unresolved. This CDR3 comprises 12 residues. Trimming pared 4 bases from V and 6 bases from J, leaving 5 bases between. The germline CDR1 and CDR2 sequences are KGHDR and SFDVKD.

The chain has TRBV7-9 and TRBJ2-7; D remains unclear. Germline assignment: CDR1 SEHNR and CDR2 FQNEAQ (reference sequence). V was shortened by 5 bases and J by 3 bases, with 11 bases between the two germline ends. The length of the CDR3 is 13 residues. As DNA, the CDR3 is TGTGCCAGCAGCCACTACTCGTACTACGAGCAGTACTTC. Translation gives CASSHYSYYEQYF.

This clonotype was picked up one time. This chain joins TRBV25-1 and TRBJ2-7, with D uncertain. The germline CDR1 and CDR2 sequences are MGHDK and SYGVNS. The CDR3 length is 14 residues. Trimming left V 8 bases short and J 4 bases short, with 18 bases between. Here the CDR3 DNA reads TGTGCCAGCCGTCACCCGGGTGGTCCTTACGAGCAGTACTTC. This encodes CASRHPGGPYEQYF.

This clonotype was seen repeatedly, ten times or more. The rearrangement uses TRBV7-9 and TRBJ2-1; 8 positions agree with TRBD2. Germline V gene lookup returns CDR1 SEHNR and CDR2 FQNEAQ (reference sequence). The CDR3 covers 14 residues. J gave up 9 bases and V 2 bases, and 6 bases lay outside the gene matches. DNA for the CDR3: TGTGCCAGCAGCTTAATTGCGGGGGGAAGTGAGCAGTTCTTC. As protein: CASSLIAGGSEQFF.

The rearrangement uses TRBV7-3 and TRBJ2-7, with 8 bases identical to TRBD1. Germline CDR1 SGHTA, CDR2 FQGTGA. Losses at the gene ends were 5 bases for V and 5 bases for J; bases not matched to a gene: 5. The CDR3 covers 13 residues. CDR3 sequence (DNA): TGTGCCAGCAGCAGGGACAGGTCGGACGAGCAGTACTTC. Protein sequence: CASSRDRSDEQYF.

The rearrangement joins TRBV19 to TRBJ1-1; D unclear. The CDR3 contains 17 residues. CDR1 is LNHDA and CDR2 is SQIVND in the germline V gene (reference sequence). V was trimmed by 3 bases and J by 8 bases, leaving 25 bases between them. The CDR3 DNA follows: TGTGCCAGTAGTATGGTCGGGGTATCGGCCGCTGGGCAAGAAGCTTTCTTT. Encoded protein: CASSMVGVSAAGQEAFF.

This clonotype was observed many times. The chain links TRBV3-1 to TRBJ2-7; 8 nucleotides line up with TRBD1. Germline V lookup: CDR1 LGHDT, CDR2 YNNKEL (reference sequence). Trimming took 2 bases from V and 7 from J; bases not matched to a gene: 7. The CDR3 consists of 14 residues. The DNA of the CDR3 is TGTGCCAGCAGCCAACAACAGGGGGTGGGGGAGCAGTACTTC. It codes for CASSQQQGVGEQYF.

The count of this clonotype is one. A read error is possible here, since a much larger clone lies one base away. The chain has TRBV20-1 and TRBJ1-1; 7 bases align to TRBD1. With V trimmed by 5 bases and J by 7 bases, 16 bases remained unmatched. The germline gives CDR1 DFQATT, CDR2 SNEGSKA (reference sequence). The length of the CDR3 is 15 residues. This CDR3 is CSAGAGTVSPIEAFF. The CDR3 DNA follows: TGCAGTGCTGGAGCCGGGACAGTTTCACCCATTGAAGCTTTCTTT.

This chain uses TRBV5-6 with TRBJ2-7; D gene uncertain. The V end lost 4 bases, the J end lost 0 bases, and 11 bases lay between the germline ends. Germline-derived CDR1 and CDR2 are SGHDT and YYEEEE. This CDR3 has 14 residues. CDR3 protein: CASSPERDSYEQYV. In nucleotides, the CDR3 is TGTGCCAGCAGCCCCGAGCGAGACTCCTACGAGCAGTACGTC.

This clonotype was counted only a few times. The chain carries TRBV28 and TRBJ1-1; no firm D call. Trimming removed 1 base from V and 4 bases from J, with 7 bases in between. This CDR3 contains 13 residues. CDR1 and CDR2 from the germline V gene are MDHEN and SYDVKM. The chain's CDR3 is CASSLLLGTEAFF. The CDR3 DNA reads TGTGCCAGCAGTTTATTATTGGGCACTGAAGCTTTCTTT. Looking up the rest from reference TRBV28 and TRBJ1-1 gives the full variable domain: DVKVTQSSRYLVKRTGEKVFLECVQDMDHENMFWYRQDPGLGLRLIYFSYDVKMKEKGDIPEGYSVSREKKERFSLILESASTNQTSMYLCASSLLLGTEAFFGQGTRLTVV.

This clonotype appeared many times. The CDR3 here is CASSLLGRAVGETQYF. CDR3 sequence (DNA): TGTGCCAGCAGCTTGCTCGGGAGGGCCGTCGGGGAGACCCAGTACTTC. V usage is TRBV5-5 and J usage is TRBJ2-5, with 8 positions matching TRBD2. V dropped 1 base and J dropped 5; count of bases not matched to a gene: 10. CDR1 and CDR2 from the germline V gene are SGHKS and YYEKEE (reference sequence). There are 16 residues in the CDR3.

The chain has TRBV19 and TRBJ2-2; D unresolved. V was clipped by 6 bases and J by 0 bases, with 11 bases between them. This CDR3 region has 15 residues. CDR1 and CDR2 from the germline V gene are LNHDA and SQIVND (reference sequence). The CDR3 loop is CASSGFTTNTGELFF. The CDR3 DNA reads TGTGCCAGTAGCGGATTTACTACGAACACCGGGGAGCTGTTTTTT.

This rearrangement joins TRBV10-3 to TRBJ2-7; D is perhaps TRBD2 (6 bases). The CDR3 is 15 residues long. V shed 6 bases and J shed 2 bases, with 17 bases lying between them. Germline CDR1 is ENHRY and CDR2 is SYGVKD. In DNA, the CDR3 is TGTGCCATCAGGGACCATAGCGGCAGGGCCTACGAGCAGTACTTC. It yields the protein CAIRDHSGRAYEQYF.

This chain joins TRBV24-1 and TRBJ1-2; D is undetermined. The V and J ends lost 5 bases and 4 bases respectively, with 7 bases between them. The CDR3 extends over 12 amino acids. CDR1 and CDR2 (germline): KGHDR, SFDVKD. The CDR3: CATSAYGYGYTF. DNA of the CDR3: TGTGCCACCAGTGCGTACGGCTATGGCTACACCTTC.

V and J are TRBV10-3 and TRBJ1-2, with D maybe TRBD1 (5 bases). The V end lost 11 bases, the J end lost 6 bases, and 25 bases lay between the germline ends. The CDR3 consists of 15 residues. Germline CDR1 is ENHRY and CDR2 is SYGVKD. The CDR3 nucleotides are TGTGCCGCACGCCGAAGGGGCAATGAGTTCGATGGCTACACCTTC. It specifies CAARRRGNEFDGYTF.

As to this clonotype: Being one base from a much bigger clone, this may be a read error. Likely a read error: the CDR3 ends without its conserved phenylalanine or tryptophan. The chain combines TRBV5-8 with TRBJ1-2; no firm D call. The V end was cut by 4 bases, the J end by 2 bases, with 12 bases between. The CDR3 spans 14 residues. Per the germline V gene, CDR1 is SGHTS and CDR2 is YDEGEE. CDR3 coding DNA: TGTGCCAGCAGCCAGCAAGATCTAAACTATGGCTACACCCTC. Its protein is CASSQQDLNYGYTL.